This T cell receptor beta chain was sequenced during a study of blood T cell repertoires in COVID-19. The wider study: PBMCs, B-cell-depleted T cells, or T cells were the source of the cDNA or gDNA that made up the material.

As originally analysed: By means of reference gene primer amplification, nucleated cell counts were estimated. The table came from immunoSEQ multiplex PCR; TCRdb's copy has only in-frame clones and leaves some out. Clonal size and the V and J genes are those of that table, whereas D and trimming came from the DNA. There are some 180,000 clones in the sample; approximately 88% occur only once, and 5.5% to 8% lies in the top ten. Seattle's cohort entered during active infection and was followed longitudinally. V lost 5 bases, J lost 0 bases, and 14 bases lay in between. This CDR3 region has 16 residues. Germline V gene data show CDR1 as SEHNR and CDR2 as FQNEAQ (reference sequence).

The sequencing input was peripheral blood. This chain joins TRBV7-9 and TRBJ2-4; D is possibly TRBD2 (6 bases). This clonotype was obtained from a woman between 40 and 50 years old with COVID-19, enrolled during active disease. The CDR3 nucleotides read TGTGCCAGCAGCCCCGGCGGGGACCTAGCCAAAAACATTCAGTACTTC. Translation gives CASSPGGDLAKNIQYF.